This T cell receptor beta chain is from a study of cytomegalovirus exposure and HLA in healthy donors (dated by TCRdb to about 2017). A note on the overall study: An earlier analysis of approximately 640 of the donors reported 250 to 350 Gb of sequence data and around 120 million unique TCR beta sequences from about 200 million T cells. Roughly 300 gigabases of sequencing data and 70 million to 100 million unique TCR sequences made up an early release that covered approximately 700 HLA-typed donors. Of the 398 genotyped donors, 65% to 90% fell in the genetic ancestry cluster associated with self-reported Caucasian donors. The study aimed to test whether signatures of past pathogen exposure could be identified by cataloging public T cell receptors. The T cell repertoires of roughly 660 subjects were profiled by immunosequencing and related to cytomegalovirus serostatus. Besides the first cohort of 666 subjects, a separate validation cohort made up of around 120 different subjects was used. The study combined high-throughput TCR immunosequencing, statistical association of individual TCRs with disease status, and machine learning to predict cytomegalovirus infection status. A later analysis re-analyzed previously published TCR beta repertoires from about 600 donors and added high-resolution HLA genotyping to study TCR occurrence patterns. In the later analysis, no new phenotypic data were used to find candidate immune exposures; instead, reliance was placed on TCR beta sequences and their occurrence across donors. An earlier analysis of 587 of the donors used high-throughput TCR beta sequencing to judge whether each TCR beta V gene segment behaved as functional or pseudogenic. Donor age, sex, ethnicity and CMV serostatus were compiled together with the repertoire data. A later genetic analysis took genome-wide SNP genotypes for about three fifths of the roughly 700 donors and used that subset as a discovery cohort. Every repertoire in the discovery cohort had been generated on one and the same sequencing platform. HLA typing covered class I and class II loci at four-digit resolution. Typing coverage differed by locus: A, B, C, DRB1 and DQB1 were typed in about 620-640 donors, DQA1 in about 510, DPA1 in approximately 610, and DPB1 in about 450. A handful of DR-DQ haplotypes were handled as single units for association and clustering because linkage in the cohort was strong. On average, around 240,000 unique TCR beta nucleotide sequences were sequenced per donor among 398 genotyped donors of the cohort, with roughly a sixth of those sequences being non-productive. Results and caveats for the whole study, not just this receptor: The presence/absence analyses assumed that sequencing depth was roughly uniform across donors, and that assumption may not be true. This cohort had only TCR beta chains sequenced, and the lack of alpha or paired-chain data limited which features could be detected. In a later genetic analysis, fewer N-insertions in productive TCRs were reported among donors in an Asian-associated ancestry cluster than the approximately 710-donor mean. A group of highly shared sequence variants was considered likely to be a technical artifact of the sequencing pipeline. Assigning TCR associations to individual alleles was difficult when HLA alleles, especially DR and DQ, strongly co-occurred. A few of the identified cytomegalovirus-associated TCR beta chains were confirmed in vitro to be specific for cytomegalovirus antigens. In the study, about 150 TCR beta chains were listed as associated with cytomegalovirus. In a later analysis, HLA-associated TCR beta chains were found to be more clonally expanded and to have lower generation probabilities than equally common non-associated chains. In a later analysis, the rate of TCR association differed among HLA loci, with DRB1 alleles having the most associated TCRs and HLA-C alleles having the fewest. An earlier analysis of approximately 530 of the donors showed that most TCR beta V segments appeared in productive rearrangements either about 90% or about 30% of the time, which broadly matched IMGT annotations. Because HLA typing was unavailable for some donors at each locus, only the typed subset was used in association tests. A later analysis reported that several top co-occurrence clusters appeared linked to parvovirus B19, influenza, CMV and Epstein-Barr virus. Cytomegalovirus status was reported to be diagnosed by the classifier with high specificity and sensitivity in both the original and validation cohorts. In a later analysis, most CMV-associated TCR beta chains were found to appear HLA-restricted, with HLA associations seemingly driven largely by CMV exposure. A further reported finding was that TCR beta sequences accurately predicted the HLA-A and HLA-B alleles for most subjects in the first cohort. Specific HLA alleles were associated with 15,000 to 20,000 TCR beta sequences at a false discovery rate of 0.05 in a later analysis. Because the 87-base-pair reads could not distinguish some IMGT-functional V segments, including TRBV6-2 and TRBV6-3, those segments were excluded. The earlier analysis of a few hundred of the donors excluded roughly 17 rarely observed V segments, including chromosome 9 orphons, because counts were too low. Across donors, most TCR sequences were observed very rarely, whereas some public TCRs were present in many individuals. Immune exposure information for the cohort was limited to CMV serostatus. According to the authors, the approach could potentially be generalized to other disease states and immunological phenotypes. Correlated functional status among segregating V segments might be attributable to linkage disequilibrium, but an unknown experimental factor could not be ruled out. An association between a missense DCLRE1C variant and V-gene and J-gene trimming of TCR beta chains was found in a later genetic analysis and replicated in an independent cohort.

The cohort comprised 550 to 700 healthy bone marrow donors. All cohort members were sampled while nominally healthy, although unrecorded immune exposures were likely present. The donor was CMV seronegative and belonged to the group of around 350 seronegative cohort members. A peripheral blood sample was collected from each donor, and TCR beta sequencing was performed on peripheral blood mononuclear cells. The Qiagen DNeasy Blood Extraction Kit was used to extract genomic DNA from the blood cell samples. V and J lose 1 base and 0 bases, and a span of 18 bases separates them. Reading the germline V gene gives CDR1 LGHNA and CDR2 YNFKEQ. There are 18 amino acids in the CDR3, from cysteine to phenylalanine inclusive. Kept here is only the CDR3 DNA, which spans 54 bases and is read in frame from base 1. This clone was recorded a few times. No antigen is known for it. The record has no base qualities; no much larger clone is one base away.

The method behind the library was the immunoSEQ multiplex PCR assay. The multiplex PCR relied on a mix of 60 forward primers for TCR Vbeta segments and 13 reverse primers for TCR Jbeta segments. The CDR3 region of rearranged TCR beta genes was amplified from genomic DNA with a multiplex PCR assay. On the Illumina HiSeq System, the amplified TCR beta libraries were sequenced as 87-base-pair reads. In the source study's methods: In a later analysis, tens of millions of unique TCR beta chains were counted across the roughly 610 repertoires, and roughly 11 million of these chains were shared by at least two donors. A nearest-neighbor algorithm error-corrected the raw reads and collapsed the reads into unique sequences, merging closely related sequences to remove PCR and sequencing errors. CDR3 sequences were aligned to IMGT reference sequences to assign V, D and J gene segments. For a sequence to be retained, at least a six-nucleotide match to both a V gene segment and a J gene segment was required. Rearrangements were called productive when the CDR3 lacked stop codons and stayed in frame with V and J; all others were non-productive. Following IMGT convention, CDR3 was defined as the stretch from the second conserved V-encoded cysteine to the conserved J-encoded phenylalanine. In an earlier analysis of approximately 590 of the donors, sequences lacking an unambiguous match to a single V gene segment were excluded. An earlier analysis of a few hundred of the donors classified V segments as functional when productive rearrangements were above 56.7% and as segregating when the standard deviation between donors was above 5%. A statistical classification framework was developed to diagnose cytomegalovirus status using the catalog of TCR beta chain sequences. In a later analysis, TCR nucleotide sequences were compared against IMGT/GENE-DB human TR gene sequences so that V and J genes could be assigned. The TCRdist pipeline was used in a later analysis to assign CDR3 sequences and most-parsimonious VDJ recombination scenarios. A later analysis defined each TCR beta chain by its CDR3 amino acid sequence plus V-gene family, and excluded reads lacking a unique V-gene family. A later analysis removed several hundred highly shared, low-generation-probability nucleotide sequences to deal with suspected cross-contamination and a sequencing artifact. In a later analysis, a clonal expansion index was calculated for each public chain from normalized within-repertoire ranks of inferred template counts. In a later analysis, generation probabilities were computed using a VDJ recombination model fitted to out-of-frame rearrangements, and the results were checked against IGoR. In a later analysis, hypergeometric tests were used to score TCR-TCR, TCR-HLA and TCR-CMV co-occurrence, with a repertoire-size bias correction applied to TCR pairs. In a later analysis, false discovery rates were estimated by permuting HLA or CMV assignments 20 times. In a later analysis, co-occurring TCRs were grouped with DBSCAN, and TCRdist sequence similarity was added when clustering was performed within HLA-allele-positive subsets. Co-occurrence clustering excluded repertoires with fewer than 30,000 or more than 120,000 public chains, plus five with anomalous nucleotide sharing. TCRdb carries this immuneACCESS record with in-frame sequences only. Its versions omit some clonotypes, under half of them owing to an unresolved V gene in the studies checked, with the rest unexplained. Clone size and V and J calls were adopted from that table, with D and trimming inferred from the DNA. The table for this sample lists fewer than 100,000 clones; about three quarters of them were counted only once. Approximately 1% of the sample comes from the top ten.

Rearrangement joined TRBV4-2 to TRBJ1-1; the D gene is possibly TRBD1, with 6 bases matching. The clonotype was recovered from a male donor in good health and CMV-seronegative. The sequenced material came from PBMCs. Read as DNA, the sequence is TGTGCCAGCAGCCAAGGCGGACAGTCGTCGCTTATGAACACTGAAGCTTTCTTT. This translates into CASSQGGQSSLMNTEAFF.